This passage covers 27 T cell receptor beta chains from one sample sequenced in a study of blood T cell repertoires in COVID-19. Method: immunoSEQ multiplex PCR; TCRdb's copy keeps in-frame clones and lacks some. Here the sample spans tens of thousands of clones, 75% to 90% being singletons. The material sequenced was peripheral blood. Receptors originate from a man aged 60 to 69 with COVID-19, enrolled during active disease.

The chain combines TRBV2 with TRBJ2-3, with 10 nucleotides matching TRBD2. After removal of 4 bases from V and 1 base from J, the junction contained 2 bases not matched to a gene. CDR3 length equals 15 residues. CDR1 SNHLY and CDR2 FYNNEI come from the germline V gene. CDR3 residues: CASSALAGGTDTQYF. CDR3 DNA sequence: TGTGCCAGCAGTGCCCTAGCGGGAGGCACAGATACGCAGTATTTT.

The V and J genes are TRBV30 and TRBJ1-2; TRBD1 aligns across 8 bases. The CDR3 sequence is 13 residues long. J lost 6 bases, V lost 0 bases, and 3 bases had no gene match. The V gene's germline CDR1 is GTSNPN and CDR2 SVGIG (reference sequence). The CDR3 protein is CAWSVQTGDGYTF. CDR3 nucleotides: TGTGCCTGGAGTGTACAGACAGGGGATGGCTACACCTTC.

The chain uses TRBV27 and TRBJ1-2; possible D gene TRBD1, 6 bases. This CDR3 has 13 residues. The V gene's germline CDR1 is MNHEY and CDR2 SMNVEV (reference sequence). V lost 6 bases, J lost 10 bases, and 18 bases lay in between. In nucleotides, the CDR3 is TGTGCCAGCAGCCCGACAGGACCTTCAGTCTACACCTTC. This sequence encodes CASSPTGPSVYTF.

The DNA of the CDR3 is TGTGCCAGCGGTCCATGGGACAGTCAAGTCTCTTACGAGCAGTACTTC. Its translation is CASGPWDSQVSYEQYF. V and J are TRBV2 and TRBJ2-7; TRBD1 matches 7 bases. V shed 8 bases, J shed 4 bases, and the junction held 17 bases outside the gene matches. The germline V gene has CDR1 SNHLY and CDR2 FYNNEI. The CDR3 is 16 residues long.

Note on this clone: In the same sample, other DNA sequences code for this CDR3. The chain recombines TRBV19 with TRBJ2-3; a weak D match, TRBD2 (5 bases). This CDR3 comprises 11 residues. CDR1 is LNHDA and CDR2 is SQIVND in the germline V gene (reference sequence). Between the trimmed V and J ends, which lost 6 bases and 4 bases, there was a span of 5 bases. As DNA, the CDR3 is TGTGCCAGTAGGGGAGCAGATACGCAGTATTTT. Protein sequence: CASRGADTQYF.

This clone is a singleton in its sample. The rearrangement links TRBV6-2 or TRBV6-3 to TRBJ1-2; 9 bases are a match to TRBD1. Germline V lookup: CDR1 MNHEY, CDR2 SVGEGT. With 5 bases clipped from V and 3 bases from J, the junction kept 4 bases outside the gene matches. This CDR3 comprises 14 residues. Here the CDR3 reads CASSRDREDYGYTF. CDR3 in DNA: TGTGCCAGCAGTCGGGACAGGGAGGACTATGGCTACACCTTC.

The genes are TRBV6-5 and TRBJ2-7; 7 bases line up with TRBD1. CDR1 and CDR2 (germline): MNHEY, SVGAGI. CDR3 size: 16 residues. The V segment lost 2 bases and the J segment 2 bases; nucleotides outside the gene matches: 9. CDR3 bases: TGTGCCAGCAGTTACACGGCCCTGGACAGGACCTACGAGCAGTACTTC. Residues: CASSYTALDRTYEQYF.

The rearrangement links TRBV6-5 to TRBJ1-3, with 9 bases lining up with TRBD1. This CDR3 contains 15 residues. Unmatched junction bases numbered 8, after V lost 7 bases and J lost 4 bases. Germline loops: CDR1 MNHEY, CDR2 SVGAGI. The CDR3 protein is CASKATGGPGNTIYF. CDR3 DNA sequence: TGTGCCAGCAAAGCGACAGGGGGTCCCGGAAACACCATATATTTT.

The chain uses TRBV20-1 and TRBJ1-2; 9 bases are shared with TRBD1. Looked up from germline, CDR1 is DFQATT and CDR2 is SNEGSKA (reference sequence). The CDR3 runs to 12 residues. J was trimmed by 8 bases and V by 3 bases; bases with no gene match: 4. The CDR3 spells CSASRTGEGYTF. CDR3 nucleotide sequence: TGCAGTGCTAGTCGGACAGGGGAAGGCTACACCTTC.

This chain uses TRBV7-2 with TRBJ1-1; TRBD1 aligns across 8 bases. The V segment lost 6 bases and the J segment 5 bases; nucleotides outside the gene matches: 5. The CDR3 length is 13 residues. CDR1 and CDR2 from the germline V gene are SGHTA and FQGNSA. The CDR3 here is CASRGQAGTEAFF. The DNA for the CDR3 is TGTGCCAGCAGGGGACAGGCGGGAACTGAAGCTTTCTTT.

The chain carries TRBV29-1 and TRBJ1-1; tentatively, D is TRBD1 (5 bases). This CDR3 comprises 15 residues. V dropped 0 bases and J dropped 1 base, with 12 bases sitting between them. Per germline, CDR1 SQVTM and CDR2 ANQGSEA. CDR3 sequence reads: CSVEDLGAPNTEAFF. The CDR3 DNA reads as TGCAGCGTTGAAGATCTAGGGGCTCCGAACACTGAAGCTTTCTTT.

The rearrangement joins TRBV5-1 to TRBJ1-1, with unresolved D. The CDR3 has 15 residues. CDR1 is SGHRS, CDR2 YFSETQ, per germline. With 1 base removed from V and 0 bases from J, the gap between germline ends came to 10 bases. CDR3 loop: CASSLTGAMNTEAFF. CDR3 coding DNA: TGCGCCAGCAGCTTGACGGGAGCCATGAACACTGAAGCTTTCTTT.

The chain joins TRBV6-2 or TRBV6-3 to TRBJ2-1, with unresolved D. Trimming took 2 bases from V and 8 from J, leaving 16 bases between them. The CDR3 spans 15 residues. Germline CDR1 reads MNHEY; CDR2 reads SVGEGT. Here the CDR3 reads CASSYGPTLRYEQFF. The CDR3 nucleotides are TGTGCCAGCAGTTACGGCCCCACCTTGAGGTATGAGCAGTTCTTC.

The genes are TRBV5-8 and TRBJ2-7; D perhaps matches TRBD2 (6 bases). Germline V gives CDR1 SGHTS, CDR2 YDEGEE. V shed 1 base and J shed 7 bases, with 12 bases lying between them. The CDR3 has 13 amino acids. In DNA, the CDR3 is TGTGCCAGCAGCTTGAAAGCGGGTTGGGAGCAGTACTTC. The encoded protein is CASSLKAGWEQYF.

The chain recombines TRBV27 with TRBJ2-1; no definite D call. This CDR3 contains 14 residues. From germline, CDR1 is MNHEY and CDR2 SMNVEV (reference sequence). Between the trimmed V and J ends, which lost 5 bases and 0 bases, there was a span of 8 bases. CDR3 sequence reads: CASSLPSSYNEQFF. The CDR3 DNA is TGTGCCAGCAGTCTCCCGAGCTCCTACAATGAGCAGTTCTTC.

The chain couples TRBV29-1 to TRBJ2-7; D unclear. Trimming shortened V by 6 bases and J by 3 bases, and 6 bases separated the two germline ends. The germline V gene has CDR1 SQVTM and CDR2 ANQGSEA. This CDR3 is 10 amino acids long. CDR3 bases: TGCAGCGTGACATACTACGAGCAGTACTTC. This gives the protein CSVTYYEQYF.

J is TRBJ1-2 and V is TRBV28, with D possibly TRBD1 on 5 matching bases. Germline CDR1 and CDR2: MDHEN and SYDVKM. CDR3 length: 12 amino acids. V lost 10 bases and J lost 4, with 13 bases in between. This CDR3 reads CATTPGIYGYTF. CDR3 coding DNA: TGTGCCACAACCCCAGGGATCTATGGCTACACCTTC.

As for this clone: Other DNA sequences in the same sample also yield this CDR3. The chain recombines TRBV5-4 with TRBJ2-7; D is ambiguous. Trimming took 0 bases from V and 3 from J, leaving 4 bases between them. The CDR3 is 12 amino acids. Germline-derived CDR1 and CDR2 are SGHNT and YYREEE (reference sequence). The CDR3 loop reads CASSLDGYEQYF. The CDR3 coding sequence is TGTGCCAGCAGCTTGGACGGCTACGAGCAGTACTTC. The variable domain in full, with the rest retrieved from reference TRBV5-4 and TRBJ2-7, is ETGVTQSPTHLIKTRGQQVTLRCSSQSGHNTVSWYQQALGQGPQFIFQYYREEENGRGNFPPRFSGLQFPNYSSELNVNALELDDSALYLCASSLDGYEQYFGPGTRLTVT.

The chain employs TRBV28 and TRBJ1-1; D is undetermined. Trimming removed 6 bases from V and 11 bases from J, with 13 bases in between. CDR3 length equals 11 residues. The germline V gene encodes CDR1 MDHEN and CDR2 SYDVKM. CDR3 region: CASSDPGGAFF. The DNA for the CDR3 is TGTGCCAGCAGCGACCCGGGTGGTGCTTTCTTT.

This chain links TRBV20-1 with TRBJ2-5; 8 positions match TRBD1. V shed 3 bases, J shed 4 bases, and the junction held 13 bases outside the gene matches. Germline CDR1 reads DFQATT; CDR2 reads SNEGSKA (reference sequence). The CDR3 runs 16 residues. The CDR3 nucleotides are TGCAGTGCTAGTGGCGGCCCCCAGGGGGCGGGAGAGACCCAGTACTTC. This codes for CSASGGPQGAGETQYF.

This rearrangement joins TRBV6-1 to TRBJ2-1; TRBD2 matches at 10 bases. The CDR3 extends over 13 amino acids. Trimming removed 9 bases from V and 4 bases from J; junction bases left unmatched: 3. Germline assignment: CDR1 MNHNS and CDR2 SASEGT. CDR3 nucleotide sequence: TGTGCCAGTCAGCGGGAGGGTTACAATGAGCAGTTCTTC. Its translation: CASQREGYNEQFF.

The chain joins TRBV7-9 to TRBJ1-1; 11 bases are shared with TRBD1. Germline V lookup: CDR1 SEHNR, CDR2 FQNEAQ (reference sequence). Trimming at V came to 5 bases and at J to 4 bases, leaving 9 bases not matched to a gene. CDR3 length: 16 residues. In DNA, the CDR3 is TGTGCCAGCAGCCCCGGACAGGGGGCTAAGGCCACTGAAGCTTTCTTT. This codes for CASSPGQGAKATEAFF.

J is TRBJ1-1 and V is TRBV29-1; weak D call: TRBD1 (5 bases). The germline V gene encodes CDR1 SQVTM and CDR2 ANQGSEA. The CDR3 contains 13 residues. Trimming removed 6 bases from V and 4 bases from J, with 15 bases in between. Here the CDR3 reads CSVLGVIGTEAFF. CDR3 in DNA: TGCAGCGTCCTAGGGGTAATTGGCACTGAAGCTTTCTTT.

The V and J genes are TRBV9 and TRBJ1-1, with a possible D match to TRBD1 (5 bases). The V gene's germline CDR1 is SGDLS and CDR2 YYNGEE. The CDR3 has 14 amino acids. Trimming left V 0 bases short and J 5 bases short, with 11 bases between. CDR3 protein: CASSVGGKGTEAFF. The CDR3 nucleotides are TGTGCCAGCAGCGTAGGCGGCAAGGGGACTGAAGCTTTCTTT.

The gene calls are TRBV5-1 and TRBJ2-2, with TRBD2 identical over 7 bases. The CDR3 totals 12 residues. Per germline, CDR1 SGHRS and CDR2 YFSETQ. J was trimmed by 3 bases and V by 7 bases; bases with no gene match: 0. CDR3 DNA sequence: TGCGCCAGCCGGGGGGACACCGGGGAGCTGTTTTTT. Translated: CASRGDTGELFF.

The genes are TRBV19 and TRBJ2-7; TRBD2 matches at 7 bases. The junction had 10 bases not matched to a gene; V was cut back by 3 bases and J by 2 bases. Looked up from germline, CDR1 is LNHDA and CDR2 is SQIVND (reference sequence). There are 16 residues in the CDR3. CDR3: CASSINPGGPPYEQYF. The CDR3 region has the DNA TGTGCCAGTAGTATTAATCCGGGGGGACCCCCCTACGAGCAGTACTTC.

The table lists this clone with a few counts. The chain carries TRBV11-2 and TRBJ1-1, with no clear D. Germline CDR1 is SGHAT and CDR2 is FQNNGV. The V and J ends lost 0 bases and 1 base respectively, with 6 bases between them. The CDR3 is 14 amino acids. The CDR3 DNA reads TGTGCCAGCAGCTTAGATGCGGGGAACACTGAAGCTTTCTTT. Amino acids: CASSLDAGNTEAFF.